This is a list of T cell receptor beta chains from one sample in a study of PD-L1 blockade in urothelial cancer. Only in-frame clones appear in the TCRdb table, and some are missing; sequencing was by immunoSEQ multiplex PCR. The repertoire holds about 84,000 clones, over 80% seen once, with 8% to 10% in the top ten. The source material was PBMCs, sampled around atezolizumab (anti-PD-L1) treatment. The receptors originated from a man aged 70 or older with urothelial cancer. The CDR3 runs from the conserved cysteine through the conserved F or W. A D gene is named only where the DNA matches it firmly. The size entry is marked missing in some rows and otherwise reads once, few, many or a size class.

V gene,D gene,clone size,J gene,CDR3 DNA,CDR3 protein
TRBV6-7,TRBD2,NA,TRBJ2-7,TGTGCCAACACCGGGACTAGCGGTTCCTACGAGCAGTACTTC,CANTGTSGSYEQYF
TRBV19,NA,NA,TRBJ1-2,TGTGCCAGTAGTGCGAGGGAATATGGCTACACCTTC,CASSAREYGYTF
TRBV27,TRBD2,once,TRBJ2-7,TGTGCCAGCAGTTTCGTAGCGGGCTACGAGCAGTACTTC,CASSFVAGYEQYF
TRBV11-3,TRBD2,NA,TRBJ2-7,TGTGCCAGCAGCCTCCCAGGCTTAGCGGGAGGTGTTGAGCAGTACTTC,CASSLPGLAGGVEQYF
TRBV30,TRBD2,NA,TRBJ2-3,TGTGCCTCAACAGCGGGAGGGCCCGCGGAGGGCACAGATACGCAGTATTTT,CASTAGGPAEGTDTQYF
TRBV15,NA,few,TRBJ2-1,TGTGCCACCAGCGGCCTGGGGAATGGGGTAGGGGATGAGCAGTTCTTC,CATSGLGNGVGDEQFF
TRBV27,NA,NA,TRBJ2-2,TGTGCCAGCAGTTTGGGACTGGCGGGACCCGGGGAGCTGTTTTTT,CASSLGLAGPGELFF
TRBV6-5,NA,NA,TRBJ2-7,TGTGCCAGCAGTTACTCGATGCCACAGGGCTACGAGCAGTACTTC,CASSYSMPQGYEQYF
TRBV7-8,NA,NA,TRBJ2-7,TGTGCCAGCAGCTTAGAACTGGGACTGCCCTACGAGCAGTACTTC,CASSLELGLPYEQYF
TRBV5-1,NA,NA,TRBJ1-6,TGCGCCAGCAGCTCGTCTGGGGGCGGTAATTCACCCCTCCACTTT,CASSSSGGGNSPLHF
TRBV7-9,NA,NA,TRBJ2-1,TGTGCCAGCAGCTCCTCAGGGGCGGGTGAGCAGTTCTTC,CASSSSGAGEQFF
TRBV5-1,NA,NA,TRBJ2-7,TGCGCCAGCAGCATCAGGGTTGCCTACGAGCAGTACTTC,CASSIRVAYEQYF
TRBV5-6,NA,NA,TRBJ2-7,TGTGCCAGCAGCTTGGGTTACGAGCAGTACTTC,CASSLGYEQYF
TRBV7-8,TRBD2,NA,TRBJ2-3,TGTGCCAGCAGCTTCAGCGGGGACACAGATACGCAGTATTTT,CASSFSGDTDTQYF
TRBV18,NA,once,TRBJ1-3,TGTGCCAGCTCCCCCGGGAACGCTGGAAACACCATATATTTT,CASSPGNAGNTIYF
TRBV5-1,TRBD2,NA,TRBJ2-1,TGCGCCAGCAGCCCTGAACTAGCGGGAGTTGATGAGCAGTTCTTC,CASSPELAGVDEQFF
TRBV4-2,NA,NA,TRBJ2-2,TGTGCCAGCAGCCAAGATAACCTATTCAACACCGGGGAGCTGTTTTTT,CASSQDNLFNTGELFF
TRBV2,NA,NA,TRBJ1-1,TGTGCCAGCAGGCGGAGGGTCGAACTCGAAGCTTTCTTT,CASRRRVELEAFF
TRBV7-9,TRBD2,NA,TRBJ2-7,TGTGCCAGCAGCTTTAGGACTAGCGGCGACGAGCAGTACTTC,CASSFRTSGDEQYF
TRBV6-1,NA,NA,TRBJ2-3,TGTGCCAGCAGTGAAGGAGGCGTCGCAGATACGCAGTATTTT,CASSEGGVADTQYF
TRBV29-1,NA,NA,TRBJ2-3,TGCAGCGGCATAGCCACGAGCACAGATACGCAGTATTTT,CSGIATSTDTQYF
TRBV5-4,NA,NA,TRBJ2-3,TGTGCCAGCAGTTCTGACGGAGACACAGATACGCAGTATTTT,CASSSDGDTDTQYF
TRBV5-4,TRBD2,NA,TRBJ2-3,TGTGCCAGCAGCTCACGACTAGCGGTAGCAGATACGCAGTATTTT,CASSSRLAVADTQYF
TRBV19,TRBD2,NA,TRBJ2-5,TGTGCCAGTAGTGAAGGGACTAGCGGGAGATCGCAAGAGACCCAGTACTTC,CASSEGTSGRSQETQYF
TRBV4-2,NA,NA,TRBJ2-1,TGTGCCAGCAGCCAAGGGAGGAGGGGGGGCTACAATGAGCAGTTCTTC,CASSQGRRGGYNEQFF
TRBV15,TRBD2,NA,TRBJ2-2,TGTGCCACCAGCATACGGACTAGCAGGAACACCGGGGAGCTGTTTTTT,CATSIRTSRNTGELFF
TRBV2,TRBD2,few,TRBJ2-2,TGTGCCAGCAGCCAAACTAGCGTCATGGGGGAGCTGTTTTTT,CASSQTSVMGELFF
TRBV10-2,NA,NA,TRBJ2-3,TGCGCCAGCAGTCGGGACTTTACAGATACGCAGTATTTT,CASSRDFTDTQYF